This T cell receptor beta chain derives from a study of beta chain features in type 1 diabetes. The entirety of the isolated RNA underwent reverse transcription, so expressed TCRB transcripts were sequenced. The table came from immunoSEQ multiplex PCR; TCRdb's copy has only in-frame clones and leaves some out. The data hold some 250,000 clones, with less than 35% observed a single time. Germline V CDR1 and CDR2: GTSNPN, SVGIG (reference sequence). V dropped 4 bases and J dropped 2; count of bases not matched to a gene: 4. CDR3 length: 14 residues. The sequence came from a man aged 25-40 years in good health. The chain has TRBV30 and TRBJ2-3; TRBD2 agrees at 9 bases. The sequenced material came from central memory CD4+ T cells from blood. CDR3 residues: CAWTTSGYTDTQYF. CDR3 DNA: TGTGCCTGGACGACTAGCGGCTACACAGATACGCAGTATTTT.